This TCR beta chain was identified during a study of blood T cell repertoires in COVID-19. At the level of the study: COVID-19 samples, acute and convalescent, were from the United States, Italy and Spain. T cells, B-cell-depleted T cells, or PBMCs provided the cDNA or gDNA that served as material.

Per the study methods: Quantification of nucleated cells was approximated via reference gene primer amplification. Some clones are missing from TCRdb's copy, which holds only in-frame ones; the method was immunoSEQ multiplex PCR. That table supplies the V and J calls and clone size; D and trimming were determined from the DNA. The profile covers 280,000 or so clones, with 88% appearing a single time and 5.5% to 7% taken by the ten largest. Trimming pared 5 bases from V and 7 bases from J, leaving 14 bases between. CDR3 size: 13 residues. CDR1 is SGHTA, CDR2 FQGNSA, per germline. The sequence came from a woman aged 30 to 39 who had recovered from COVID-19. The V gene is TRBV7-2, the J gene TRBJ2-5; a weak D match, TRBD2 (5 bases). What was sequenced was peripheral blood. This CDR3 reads CASSPPGVGTQYF. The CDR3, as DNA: TGTGCCAGCAGCCCCCCCGGGGTAGGGACCCAGTACTTC.